Below are 14 T cell receptor beta chains sequenced from a single sample in a study of T cell changes during pregnancy in multiple sclerosis. Clones were read by immunoSEQ multiplex PCR, and TCRdb kept only the in-frame ones, dropping some. The table has about 36,000 clones, 70% to 90% seen once. Here the sequenced sample was CD8+ T cells from peripheral blood mononuclear cells, taken in the third trimester of pregnancy. Receptor source: a female donor with multiple sclerosis, enrolled in a pregnancy study.

CDR3 in amino acids: CASTFGLAETYEQYF. The CDR3 bases are TGTGCCAGCACCTTTGGACTAGCAGAAACCTACGAGCAGTACTTC. This sequence joins TRBV6-1 and TRBJ2-7, with TRBD2 matching 8 bases. V lost 7 bases and J lost 2; bases outside the gene matches: 10. This CDR3 has 15 amino acids. From germline, CDR1 is MNHNS and CDR2 SASEGT.

V and J are TRBV5-6 and TRBJ2-4, with 7 bases lining up with TRBD2. This CDR3 has 16 amino acids. With 2 bases clipped from V and 0 bases from J, the junction kept 5 bases outside the gene matches. The V gene's germline CDR1 is SGHDT and CDR2 YYEEEE. The CDR3 coding sequence is TGTGCCAGCAGCTTAGAGCGGGGTCTAGCCAAAAACATTCAGTACTTC. This codes for CASSLERGLAKNIQYF.

The CDR3 loop reads CASSNSLAVLTGELFF. The CDR3 nucleotides are TGTGCCAGTAGTAATTCCCTAGCGGTACTCACCGGGGAGCTGTTTTTT. The chain employs TRBV19 and TRBJ2-2; 7 bases match TRBD2. Germline V gene data show CDR1 as LNHDA and CDR2 as SQIVND (reference sequence). Trimming cost V 4 bases and J 4 bases; bases outside gene matches: 9. CDR3 length equals 16 residues.

V gene TRBV30 combines with J gene TRBJ2-1; D ambiguous. Germline CDR1 and CDR2: GTSNPN and SVGIG (reference sequence). There are 11 residues in the CDR3. Trimming left V 1 base short and J 10 bases short, with 8 bases between. CDR3 sequence (DNA): TGTGCCTGGAGTGGTAGGAGAGAGCAGTTCTTC. As protein: CAWSGRREQFF.

This rearrangement joins TRBV7-9 to TRBJ2-5, with D perhaps TRBD2 (6 bases). CDR1 SEHNR and CDR2 FQNEAQ come from the germline V gene (reference sequence). The V end lost 4 bases, the J end lost 6 bases, and 21 bases lay between the germline ends. The CDR3 has 16 residues. Here the CDR3 reads CASSSQVAGRRKTQYF. In DNA form, the CDR3 reads TGTGCCAGCAGCTCCCAGGTCGCAGGGAGGAGAAAGACCCAGTACTTC.

The gene calls are TRBV25-1 and TRBJ1-2; maybe TRBD1 (5 bases). The CDR3 has 12 amino acids. V lost 4 bases to trimming and J lost 8 bases, with 11 bases between them. Germline loops: CDR1 MGHDK, CDR2 SYGVNS. CDR3 in amino acids: CASSVERGGYTF. CDR3 nucleotides: TGTGCCAGCAGTGTCGAAAGGGGCGGCTACACCTTC.

This clone was detected once. The CDR3 coding sequence is TGTGCCAGCAGCTCACTTCGGGACTCTGGAAACACCATATATTTT. The encoded protein is CASSSLRDSGNTIYF. The gene calls are TRBV5-6 and TRBJ1-3; D not resolved. V lost 3 bases, J lost 0 bases, and 10 bases lay in between. CDR3 length: 15 amino acids. Germline V lookup: CDR1 SGHDT, CDR2 YYEEEE.

The V gene is TRBV29-1, the J gene TRBJ1-1, with 11 nucleotides matching TRBD1. From germline, CDR1 is SQVTM and CDR2 ANQGSEA. After removal of 0 bases from V and 6 bases from J, the junction contained 6 bases not matched to a gene. The CDR3 runs 15 residues. In nucleotides, the CDR3 is TGCAGCGTTGAAGATGGGACAGGGGGATTCGCTGAAGCTTTCTTT. Translation: CSVEDGTGGFAEAFF.

DNA for the CDR3: TGTGCCAGTCTTCAGAGACTCACAAACCAGAACACTGAAGCTTTCTTT. Protein product: CASLQRLTNQNTEAFF. The rearrangement links TRBV7-8 to TRBJ1-1; D not resolved. Germline V gives CDR1 SGHVS, CDR2 FQNEAQ. V lost 9 bases and J 1 base, leaving 21 bases between the germline ends. The CDR3 runs 16 residues.

This clone appeared a single time. The V and J genes are TRBV19 and TRBJ1-1; 8 bases map to TRBD1. Trimming at V came to 7 bases and at J to 4 bases, leaving 17 bases not matched to a gene. The CDR3 spans 17 residues. The V gene's germline CDR1 is LNHDA and CDR2 SQIVND (reference sequence). The CDR3 DNA reads TGTGCCAGTAACCAGGGGGCGCGGTTAAGGTTCGGCACTGAAGCTTTCTTT. It codes for CASNQGARLRFGTEAFF.

The chain joins TRBV7-9 to TRBJ2-7; D perhaps matches TRBD2 (6 bases). Trimming pared 4 bases from V and 8 bases from J, leaving 15 bases between. CDR1 is SEHNR and CDR2 is FQNEAQ in the germline V gene (reference sequence). This CDR3 comprises 13 residues. The CDR3 loop is CASSSLWDFKQYF. CDR3 nucleotide sequence: TGTGCCAGCAGCTCTCTATGGGACTTCAAGCAGTACTTC.

This chain links TRBV9 with TRBJ2-7, with TRBD2 identical over 8 bases. Germline lookup yields CDR1 SGDLS and CDR2 YYNGEE. The V gene end was trimmed by 0 bases and the J gene end by 0 bases; junction bases not matched to a gene: 5. The CDR3 consists of 16 residues. The CDR3 DNA sequence: TGTGCCAGCAGCGTAGAGGAGACTAGCGCCTCCTACGAGCAGTACTTC. As protein: CASSVEETSASYEQYF.

The V and J genes are TRBV7-9 and TRBJ1-1; 9 nucleotides align to TRBD1. CDR1 is SEHNR, CDR2 FQNEAQ, per germline (reference sequence). The V gene end was trimmed by 1 base and the J gene end by 3 bases; junction bases not matched to a gene: 15. This CDR3 spans 19 amino acids. In nucleotides, the CDR3 is TGTGCCAGCAGCTTAGGCTTCGGGACAGGGTTAGGATTGGACACTGAAGCTTTCTTT. The encoded protein is CASSLGFGTGLGLDTEAFF. The variable domain in full, completed from reference TRBV7-9 and TRBJ1-1, reads DTGVSQNPRHKITKRGQNVTFRCDPISEHNRLYWYRQTLGQGPEFLTYFQNEAQLEKSRLLSDRFSAERPKGSFSTLEIQRTEQGDSAMYLCASSLGFGTGLGLDTEAFFGQGTRLTVV.

The chain couples TRBV9 to TRBJ2-2, with TRBD2 matching 11 bases. This CDR3 contains 15 residues. From germline, CDR1 is SGDLS and CDR2 YYNGEE. The J segment lost 5 bases and the V segment lost 4 bases, leaving 4 bases of the junction unmatched. The CDR3 region is CASSFSGGATGELFF. CDR3 bases: TGTGCCAGCAGCTTTAGCGGGGGGGCAACCGGGGAGCTGTTTTTT.